This T cell receptor (beta chain) was sequenced for a study of cytomegalovirus exposure and HLA in healthy donors. Primers included in the PCR were 60 Vbeta and 13 Jbeta primers. Repertoires were generated with immunoSEQ multiplex PCR, while TCRdb's copy carries only in-frame clones and drops some. The data contain 45,000 to 65,000 clones, 55% to 80% of them singletons. The germline CDR1 and CDR2 sequences are SGHRS and YFSETQ. The germline V and J ends were trimmed by 0 bases and 5 bases, with 10 bases remaining between them. The CDR3 is made up of 14 amino acids. The V and J genes are TRBV5-1 and TRBJ2-3; D remains ambiguous. The sequence was obtained from a woman in her fifties or sixties in good health and CMV-seropositive. Sequenced material: PBMCs. CDR3 sequence (DNA): TGCGCCAGCAGCTTGGCGGCAGGTCAAGATACGCAGTATTTT. Its translation is CASSLAAGQDTQYF.